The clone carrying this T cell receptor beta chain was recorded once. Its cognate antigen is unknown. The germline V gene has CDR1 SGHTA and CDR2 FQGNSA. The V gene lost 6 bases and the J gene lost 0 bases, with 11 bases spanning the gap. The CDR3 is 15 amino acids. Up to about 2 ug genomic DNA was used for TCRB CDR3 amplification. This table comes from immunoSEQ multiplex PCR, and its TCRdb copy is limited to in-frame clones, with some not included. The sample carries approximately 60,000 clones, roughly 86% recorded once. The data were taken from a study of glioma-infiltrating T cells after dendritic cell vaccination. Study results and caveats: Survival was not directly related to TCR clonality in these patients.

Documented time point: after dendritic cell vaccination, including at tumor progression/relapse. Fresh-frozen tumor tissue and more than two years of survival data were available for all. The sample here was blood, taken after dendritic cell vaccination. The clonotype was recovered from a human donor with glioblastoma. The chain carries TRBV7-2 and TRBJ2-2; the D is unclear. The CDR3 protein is CASSWATTNTGELFF. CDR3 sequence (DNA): TGTGCCAGCAGTTGGGCAACAACGAACACCGGGGAGCTGTTTTTT.